Shown below are 13 T cell receptor beta chains from a single sample sequenced in a study of cytomegalovirus exposure and HLA in healthy donors. PCR employed 60 Vbeta and 13 Jbeta primers. TCRdb's table, derived via immunoSEQ multiplex PCR, lists solely in-frame clones and lacks some. Its listing shows some 200,000 clones. Sequencing input: PBMCs. The receptor source for this set is a young man in good health and CMV-seronegative.

The rearrangement uses TRBV6-5 and TRBJ2-1, with D possibly TRBD2 on 6 matching bases. V was clipped by 4 bases and J by 7 bases, with 17 bases between them. Germline V lookup: CDR1 MNHEY, CDR2 SVGAGI. The CDR3 is made up of 15 amino acids. In DNA form, the CDR3 reads TGTGCCAGCAGTTCTCGGGACTCCGCTGTGAATGAGCAGTTCTTC. As protein: CASSSRDSAVNEQFF.

The rearrangement uses TRBV2 and TRBJ1-5, with D perhaps TRBD1 (6 bases). Germline assignment: CDR1 SNHLY and CDR2 FYNNEI. V was clipped by 7 bases and J by 0 bases, with 10 bases between them. The CDR3 contains 14 residues. The CDR3, as DNA: TGTGCCAGCACAGGGGAATATAGCAATCAGCCCCAGCATTTT. Protein product: CASTGEYSNQPQHF.

V and J are TRBV11-1 and TRBJ1-1, with 10 bases aligning to TRBD1. V lost 5 bases to trimming and J lost 6 bases; unmatched junction nucleotides: 12. From germline, CDR1 is SGHAT and CDR2 FQDESV (reference sequence). This CDR3 is 16 amino acids long. This chain's CDR3 is CASSTRPGQGSAEAFF. The CDR3 nucleotides are TGTGCCAGCAGCACACGGCCGGGACAGGGGAGCGCTGAAGCTTTCTTT.

Here the CDR3 DNA reads TGCGCCAGCAGCCAAGATCCCCGGCGGGGGGCGAGCACTGAAGCTTTCTTT. Translated: CASSQDPRRGASTEAFF. The chain employs TRBV4-1 and TRBJ1-1, with a tentative D call TRBD1 (6 bases). Germline CDR1 reads MGHRA; CDR2 reads YSYEKL. Deletions cut 0 bases from V and 4 bases from J, with 18 bases between. The CDR3 extends over 17 amino acids.

The genes are TRBV11-2 and TRBJ1-6; a weak D match, TRBD1 (6 bases). Germline V gene sequence: CDR1 SGHAT, CDR2 FQNNGV. Trimming left V 5 bases short and J 7 bases short, with 21 bases between. CDR3 length equals 17 residues. CDR3 in amino acids: CASSRIVRGASNSPLHF. CDR3 DNA sequence: TGTGCCAGCAGCCGAATTGTTCGGGGGGCCAGCAATTCACCCCTCCACTTT.

CDR3 in amino acids: CASSPDTGNTIYF. CDR3 nucleotides: TGTGCCAGCAGCCCGGACACGGGAAACACCATATATTTT. The V and J genes are TRBV7-9 and TRBJ1-3; TRBD1 might be the D (5 bases). This CDR3 has 13 residues. Germline V gene sequence: CDR1 SEHNR, CDR2 FQNEAQ (reference sequence). V dropped 5 bases and J dropped 4 bases, with 9 bases sitting between them.

Details on this clone: The same CDR3 can be traced to other DNA sequences in this sample. CDR3: CASSIGGAGTEAFF. CDR3 DNA: TGTGCCAGTAGTATTGGGGGGGCCGGCACTGAAGCTTTCTTT. The rearrangement links TRBV19 to TRBJ1-1; tentatively, D is TRBD1 (6 bases). V lost 3 bases to trimming and J lost 4 bases, with 12 bases between them. This CDR3 has 14 residues. Germline values: CDR1 LNHDA, CDR2 SQIVND (reference sequence).

V is TRBV27 and J is TRBJ1-6; 9 nucleotides agree with TRBD1. V lost 7 bases, J lost 0 bases, and 10 bases stayed unmatched. The germline CDR1 and CDR2 sequences are MNHEY and SMNVEV (reference sequence). The CDR3 contains 18 residues. In nucleotides, the CDR3 is TGTGCCAGCACCCGGGACAGGGCAGGCCTCTCCTATAATTCACCCCTCCACTTT. Residues: CASTRDRAGLSYNSPLHF.

This chain connects TRBV7-9 to TRBJ2-7; TRBD1 aligns across 7 bases. V shed 5 bases and J 0 bases; nucleotides not matched to a gene: 10. The germline V gene encodes CDR1 SEHNR and CDR2 FQNEAQ (reference sequence). CDR3 length: 16 amino acids. CDR3: CASSPPKTGSSYEQYF. The DNA of the CDR3 is TGTGCCAGCAGCCCTCCTAAGACAGGGAGCTCCTACGAGCAGTACTTC.

V usage is TRBV11-3 and J usage is TRBJ2-3, with D uncertain. This CDR3 comprises 13 residues. Trimming removed 6 bases at V and 0 bases at J, with 7 bases between. Germline CDR1 SGHNT, CDR2 YENEEA. CDR3 nucleotides: TGTGCCAGCAGGGGCAGTAGCACAGATACGCAGTATTTT. This translates into CASRGSSTDTQYF.

The chain employs TRBV7-9 and TRBJ2-3, with TRBD2 matching over 10 bases. CDR1 SEHNR and CDR2 FQNEAQ come from the germline V gene (reference sequence). The CDR3 sequence is 16 residues long. The V and J ends lost 2 bases and 6 bases, in that order; junction bases with no gene match: 8. CDR3 in amino acids: CASSLLSSGSVDTQYF. For the CDR3, the DNA is TGTGCCAGCAGCTTATTATCTAGCGGGAGTGTTGATACGCAGTATTTT.

The chain recombines TRBV9 with TRBJ2-1; 10 bases align to TRBD2. The CDR3 has 16 residues. Germline CDR1 and CDR2: SGDLS and YYNGEE. With V trimmed by 4 bases and J by 4 bases, 8 bases remained unmatched. The CDR3 DNA sequence: TGTGCCAGCAGCAAGATCAGCGGGAGGGCTTACAATGAGCAGTTCTTC. Translating it yields CASSKISGRAYNEQFF.

The V gene is TRBV7-2, the J gene TRBJ2-7; TRBD1 might be the D (6 bases). Germline-derived CDR1 and CDR2 are SGHTA and FQGNSA. V was cut by 10 bases and J by 6 bases, with 25 bases left in between. The CDR3 is 15 amino acids. This CDR3 is CAIRDLNRAIREQYF. The CDR3 DNA is TGTGCCATCAGGGACCTTAACAGGGCTATTCGCGAGCAGTACTTC.